This is a list of T cell receptor beta chains from one sample in a study of OX40 agonist ivuxolimab in advanced cancers. Clones were sequenced by immunoSEQ multiplex PCR, and TCRdb holds only the in-frame ones, with some missing. The sample carries about 80,000 clones, around four fifths recorded once. The starting material was CD4+ or CD8+ T cells sorted from blood, obtained in a trial of the OX40 agonist ivuxolimab. The receptors stem from an adult with an advanced solid tumor such as melanoma, head and neck, liver or kidney cancer. Both conserved end residues are part of each CDR3. D genes are given only for firm matches. Not all rows give a size; the values are once, few, many and, for expanded clones, a class.

V gene	clone size	D gene	J gene	CDR3 DNA	CDR3 protein
TRBV7-6	-	TRBD2	TRBJ2-7	TGTGCCAGCAGCGCCATAGCGGGGTCCGAGCAGTACTTC	CASSAIAGSEQYF
TRBV27	-	TRBD1	TRBJ1-1	TGTGCCAGCAGGGGGACAGCGAACACTGAAGCTTTCTTT	CASRGTANTEAFF
TRBV28	-	-	TRBJ2-7	TGTGCCAGCAGGAAGACGTCCTACGAGCAGTACTTC	CASRKTSYEQYF
TRBV6-5	-	-	TRBJ1-2	TGTGCCAGCACCGAGCAGGGGAATGGCTACACCTTC	CASTEQGNGYTF
TRBV5-4	-	-	TRBJ2-6	TGTGCCAGCAGCTTTCCAGGTTCTGGGGCCAACGTCCTGACTTTC	CASSFPGSGANVLTF
TRBV6-5	-	-	TRBJ1-5	TGTGCCAGCAGTTACACCTACGGCGGCCTCAATCAGCCCCAGCATTTT	CASSYTYGGLNQPQHF
TRBV18	-	TRBD1	TRBJ2-6	TGTGCCAGCTCATCAGGGACAGGGAACTCTGGGGCCAACGTCCTGACTTTC	CASSSGTGNSGANVLTF
TRBV10-3	-	-	TRBJ2-7	TGTGCCATCAGCGAGGAGGGGACGGCTAGCTCCTACGAGCAGTACTTC	CAISEEGTASSYEQYF
TRBV7-8	once	TRBD1	TRBJ1-2	TGTGCCAGCAGCCCGGACAGGTCTCTCCTCTATGGCTACACCTTC	CASSPDRSLLYGYTF
TRBV28	-	TRBD2	TRBJ2-2	TGTGCCAGCAGACCTCCGTGGAGCGGGGGGGCCGGGGAGCTGTTTTTT	CASRPPWSGGAGELFF
TRBV30	-	TRBD1	TRBJ2-7	TGTGCCTGGAGTGGATGGACAGGGGGTAGGTACGAGCAGTACTTC	CAWSGWTGGRYEQYF
TRBV10-3	-	-	TRBJ2-7	TGTGCCATCAGTGAGAGTTCAGCCAACTACGAGCAGTACTTC	CAISESSANYEQYF
TRBV30	once	TRBD1	TRBJ2-7	TGTGCCTGGAGTGTGGCAGGGGGCAGGTACGAGCAGTACTTC	CAWSVAGGRYEQYF
TRBV9	-	-	TRBJ1-1	TGTGCCAGCAGCCCCCGCGGGAGGAGTGAAGCTTTCTTT	CASSPRGRSEAFF
TRBV5-1	-	TRBD1	TRBJ1-2	TGCGCCAGCAGCTTGTTACGACCGGGACAGCTTTATCGGGATGGCTACACCTTC	CASSLLRPGQLYRDGYTF
TRBV4-3	-	TRBD1	TRBJ2-7	TGCGCCAGCAGCCAGACCGGGACAGACGACGAGCCGCAGTACTTC	CASSQTGTDDEPQYF
TRBV5-8	few	-	TRBJ2-3	TGTGCCAGCAGCAAGGGTCCGCTTTCGGCGACAGTTACGCAGTATTTT	CASSKGPLSATVTQYF
TRBV7-2	-	TRBD1	TRBJ1-1	TGTGCCAGCAGCAGGGACAGGGGAGACACTGAAGCTTTCTTT	CASSRDRGDTEAFF
TRBV5-8	-	-	TRBJ1-2	TGTGCCAGCAGCTCCGACAGCAACTATGGCTACACCTTC	CASSSDSNYGYTF
TRBV5-1	-	-	TRBJ2-3	TGCGCCAGCAGCTTGGAAAATACGCAGTATTTT	CASSLENTQYF
TRBV11-2	-	TRBD2	TRBJ2-1	TGTGCCAGCAGCCTTTTACTAGCGTACAGTCGTCCTGAGCAGTTCTTC	CASSLLLAYSRPEQFF
TRBV10-2	-	TRBD2	TRBJ2-7	TGCGCCAGCAGTGAGAGCGGGAGCTTATCCTACGAGCAGTACTTC	CASSESGSLSYEQYF
TRBV10-2	-	-	TRBJ1-2	TGCGCCAGCAGTGAAAGACAGGACCCCCTCTATGGCTACACCTTC	CASSERQDPLYGYTF
TRBV30	-	TRBD1	TRBJ1-1	TGTGCCTGGAGTGTAAAGGGGGCGGCTGAAGCTTTCTTT	CAWSVKGAAEAFF
TRBV19	-	-	TRBJ2-5	TGTGCCAGTAGTAGGGGGCCTCAAGAGACCCAGTACTTC	CASSRGPQETQYF
TRBV7-2	-	-	TRBJ2-3	TGTGCCAGCAGCCGGAGGAGCTTCAACACAGATACGCAGTATTTT	CASSRRSFNTDTQYF
TRBV11-2	-	-	TRBJ2-3	TGCGCCACGGGGGTCCCCACAGATACGCAGTATTTT	CATGVPTDTQYF
TRBV10-3	-	TRBD1	TRBJ1-3	TGTGCCGTCGAGGGACAGGGGTCTGGAAACACCATATATTTT	CAVEGQGSGNTIYF
TRBV21-1	-	-	TRBJ2-5	TGTGCCAGCAGCAATGGACTAGCGGGGGGGAGCGAGACCCAGTACTTC	CASSNGLAGGSETQYF